These 22 T cell receptor beta chains were sequenced from one sample in a study of blood T cell repertoires in COVID-19. Clones were sequenced by immunoSEQ multiplex PCR, and TCRdb holds only the in-frame ones, with some missing. The sample has fewer than 200,000 clones; 80% to 85% are singletons. Sequenced sample: peripheral blood. The receptors stem from a woman in her seventies with COVID-19, enrolled during active disease.

The chain recombines TRBV18 with TRBJ2-3; no firm D call. The CDR3 consists of 13 residues. Germline V gives CDR1 KGHSH, CDR2 LQKENI. V lost 3 bases, J lost 4 bases, and 8 bases lay in between. CDR3 loop: CASSPGQPDTQYF. CDR3 bases: TGTGCCAGCTCACCTGGGCAGCCAGATACGCAGTATTTT.

The chain couples TRBV2 to TRBJ1-2; D is uncertain. Germline CDR1 reads SNHLY; CDR2 reads FYNNEI. This CDR3 spans 12 amino acids. The V end lost 3 bases, the J end lost 4 bases, and 6 bases lay between the germline ends. The CDR3 here is CASSERAYGYTF. In DNA form, the CDR3 reads TGTGCCAGCAGTGAGAGAGCCTATGGCTACACCTTC.

The chain uses TRBV9 and TRBJ2-1, with 8 bases fitting TRBD2. Germline CDR1 reads SGDLS; CDR2 reads YYNGEE. This CDR3 has 21 residues. V lost 0 bases and J lost 2; bases outside the gene matches: 19. This CDR3 is CASSVGLGSGTRSSPYNEQFF. CDR3 DNA: TGTGCCAGCAGCGTAGGACTTGGGAGCGGGACTAGAAGTTCCCCCTACAATGAGCAGTTCTTC.

The V and J genes are TRBV30 and TRBJ2-1, with 10 bases matching TRBD2. Losses at the gene ends were 5 bases for V and 7 bases for J; bases not matched to a gene: 8. The CDR3 consists of 14 residues. Germline CDR1 GTSNPN, CDR2 SVGIG (reference sequence). CDR3 protein: CAWSTAGGGNEQFF. The DNA for the CDR3 is TGTGCCTGGTCCACAGCGGGAGGGGGGAATGAGCAGTTCTTC.

A few counts support this clone. The rearrangement uses TRBV12-3 or TRBV12-4 and TRBJ1-2; D is ambiguous. With 6 bases removed from V and 2 bases from J, the gap between germline ends came to 10 bases. The CDR3 totals 13 residues. The chain's CDR3 is CASRPGNNYGYTF. Here the CDR3 DNA reads TGTGCCAGCAGGCCAGGTAACAACTATGGCTACACCTTC.

The chain couples TRBV19 to TRBJ2-1; 8 bases line up with TRBD2. V dropped 9 bases and J dropped 14; count of bases not matched to a gene: 18. Germline assignment: CDR1 LNHDA and CDR2 SQIVND (reference sequence). The CDR3 has 14 residues. CDR3 nucleotide sequence: TGTGCCAGCCGGTTTTCCGGGACTAGTACGGAAAAGTTCTTC. Translated: CASRFSGTSTEKFF.

This chain connects TRBV10-2 to TRBJ2-1; 9 bases align to TRBD2. There are 17 residues in the CDR3. Germline V gene sequence: CDR1 WSHSY, CDR2 SAAADI. The junction had 7 bases not matched to a gene; V was cut back by 2 bases and J by 2 bases. CDR3 amino acids: CASSEKGGGRAYNEQFF. The CDR3 DNA reads TGCGCCAGCAGTGAGAAAGGTGGCGGGAGGGCCTACAATGAGCAGTTCTTC.

The chain carries TRBV5-4 and TRBJ2-7; D is unresolved. Trimming cost V 5 bases and J 3 bases, with 18 bases left between them. Per germline, CDR1 SGHNT and CDR2 YYREEE (reference sequence). The CDR3 covers 15 residues. CDR3 in DNA: TGTGCCAGCAGTTCCTACAGTGGGCCGGACTACGAGCAGTACTTC. It codes for CASSSYSGPDYEQYF.

V and J are TRBV18 and TRBJ2-3; D is possibly TRBD1 (7 bases). Deletions cut 3 bases from V and 1 base from J, with 11 bases between. The germline gives CDR1 KGHSH, CDR2 LQKENI. The CDR3 loop spans 15 amino acids. DNA for the CDR3: TGTGCCAGCTCACCTACAGGGGAGGGCACAGATACGCAGTATTTT. Residues: CASSPTGEGTDTQYF.

V gene TRBV19 combines with J gene TRBJ2-2, with 10 bases matching TRBD2. The CDR3 has 15 amino acids. CDR1 and CDR2 from the germline V gene are LNHDA and SQIVND (reference sequence). V lost 6 bases to trimming and J lost 6 bases; unmatched junction nucleotides: 7. The CDR3 region has the DNA TGTGCCAGTAGGATCGGGACTAGCGACTCCGGGGAGCTGTTTTTT. Its translation is CASRIGTSDSGELFF.

This chain uses TRBV19 with TRBJ2-1, with TRBD2 matching 8 bases. V gave up 4 bases and J gave up 4 bases; unmatched junction bases: 21. Germline V gene sequence: CDR1 LNHDA, CDR2 SQIVND (reference sequence). The CDR3 consists of 20 residues. CDR3: CASSRAWSSGNTGRYNEQFF. The CDR3 region has the DNA TGTGCCAGTAGTAGAGCTTGGAGTAGCGGGAACACCGGGAGATACAATGAGCAGTTCTTC.

The V call is TRBV6-2 or TRBV6-3, the J call TRBJ1-2, with 12 nucleotides matching TRBD1. Trimming cost V 0 bases and J 9 bases; bases outside gene matches: 5. This CDR3 comprises 15 residues. Germline V gene lookup returns CDR1 MNHEY and CDR2 SVGEGT. CDR3 loop: CASSYSGTGGRSYTF. The CDR3 nucleotides read TGTGCCAGCAGTTACTCTGGGACAGGGGGCAGAAGCTACACCTTC.

This clone was seen a single time. The chain is built from TRBV2 and TRBJ1-5, with D perhaps TRBD1 (6 bases). The germline V gene has CDR1 SNHLY and CDR2 FYNNEI. V lost 9 bases and J lost 2, with 14 bases in between. The CDR3 totals 14 residues. The CDR3 coding sequence is TGTGCCAGTTCGGACAGTACGGGCAATCAGCCCCAGCATTTT. Amino acid sequence: CASSDSTGNQPQHF.

This sequence joins TRBV3-1 (or the pseudogene TRBV3-2) and TRBJ1-1, with TRBD1 as a possible D gene (6 bases). Germline assignment: CDR1 LGHDT and CDR2 YNNKEL (reference sequence). V was cut by 4 bases and J by 1 base, with 10 bases left in between. The CDR3 length is 14 residues. As DNA, the CDR3 is TGTGCCAGCAGCCTGAAAGGGGGGAACACTGAAGCTTTCTTT. This encodes CASSLKGGNTEAFF.

The chain joins TRBV7-3 to TRBJ2-1; no reliable D call. Germline assignment: CDR1 SGHTA and CDR2 FQGTGA. The CDR3 totals 13 residues. Trimming pared 5 bases from V and 9 bases from J, leaving 14 bases between. This CDR3 is CASSPSGGREQFF. The CDR3 nucleotides are TGTGCCAGCAGCCCCTCCGGTGGGCGTGAGCAGTTCTTC.

The genes are TRBV7-2 and TRBJ2-1, with TRBD2 matching over 8 bases. In germline, CDR1 is SGHTA, CDR2 FQGNSA. The CDR3 runs to 12 residues. J lost 9 bases, V lost 5 bases, and 3 bases had no gene match. The CDR3 is CASSRGGVEQFF. The CDR3 DNA reads as TGTGCCAGCAGCCGGGGGGGGGTTGAGCAGTTCTTC.

The J gene is TRBJ1-6, the V gene TRBV27; no definite D call. Per the germline V gene, CDR1 is MNHEY and CDR2 is SMNVEV (reference sequence). This CDR3 has 15 amino acids. With 5 bases removed from V and 6 bases from J, the gap between germline ends came to 14 bases. CDR3 bases: TGTGCCAGCAGTATTGTGAACAGCCTTAATTCACCCCTCCACTTT. Encoded protein: CASSIVNSLNSPLHF.

The chain recombines TRBV3-1 (or the pseudogene TRBV3-2) with TRBJ2-1; D is possibly TRBD2 (6 bases). Germline V gives CDR1 LGHDT, CDR2 YNNKEL (reference sequence). Trimming took off 4 bases at V and 10 bases at J, with 20 bases between the two ends. There are 15 residues in the CDR3. As DNA, the CDR3 is TGTGCCAGCAGCCTCAAGGAGGGGCGGATGACCGAGCAGTTCTTC. It is translated as CASSLKEGRMTEQFF.

The rearrangement uses TRBV5-4 and TRBJ2-5, with 8 bases aligning to TRBD1. The CDR3 extends over 15 amino acids. The trim removed 4 bases at V and 2 bases at J, leaving 7 bases unmatched. Germline V gives CDR1 SGHNT, CDR2 YYREEE (reference sequence). CDR3 nucleotide sequence: TGTGCCAGCAGCCCAACCCGGACAGGGCAAGAGACCCAGTACTTC. The encoded protein is CASSPTRTGQETQYF.

The V call is TRBV7-9, the J call TRBJ2-2; 9 bases line up with TRBD1. In germline, CDR1 is SEHNR, CDR2 FQNEAQ (reference sequence). J lost 5 bases, V lost 6 bases, and 7 bases had no gene match. This CDR3 has 15 amino acids. The CDR3 DNA follows: TGTGCCAGCAGGCCACCGGGACAGGGTACCGGGGAGCTGTTTTTT. Its translation: CASRPPGQGTGELFF.

The chain links TRBV6-2 or TRBV6-3 to TRBJ2-3; unclear D gene. CDR3 length: 15 amino acids. V lost 2 bases, J lost 0 bases, and 9 bases lay in between. Per the germline V gene, CDR1 is MNHEY and CDR2 is SVGEGT. DNA of the CDR3: TGTGCCAGCAGTTACGATAGTACCAGCACAGATACGCAGTATTTT. It translates to CASSYDSTSTDTQYF.

The J gene is TRBJ2-1, the V gene TRBV5-1; tentative D call: TRBD2 (6 bases). There are 15 residues in the CDR3. The germline V and J ends were trimmed by 0 bases and 13 bases, with 20 bases remaining between them. The germline V gene encodes CDR1 SGHRS and CDR2 YFSETQ. CDR3 in DNA: TGCGCCAGCAGCTTGGGGGGCGGGGCTAGCCCCCTTCAGTTCTTC. Residues: CASSLGGGASPLQFF.